The 29 T cell receptor beta chains presented below share a single source sample, sequenced in a study of neurological immune-mediated disorders. TCRdb recomputed calls from the 5' RACE reads with MiXCR, one row per CDR3 protein. This sample has 60,000 to 85,000 distinct CDR3 sequences; 5.2% occur once, and the top ten carry 7.4%. Material: PBMCs. These receptors were obtained from a man between 18 and 35 years old with multiple sclerosis.

The table lists this clonotype with many counts. The chain recombines TRBV20-1 with TRBJ2-4; 11 bases are a match to TRBD2. Germline V gene lookup returns CDR1 DFQATT and CDR2 SNEGSKA (reference sequence). CDR3 size: 14 residues. The trim removed 5 bases at V and 8 bases at J, leaving 8 bases unmatched. CDR3 region: CSALAGGPRDIQYF. The CDR3, as DNA: TGCAGTGCTTTAGCGGGAGGGCCGAGGGACATTCAGTACTTC.

Many counts were recorded for this clonotype. The chain recombines TRBV20-1 with TRBJ1-2; D unresolved. The CDR3 contains 12 residues. The V gene lost 8 bases and the J gene lost 5 bases, with 15 bases spanning the gap. Germline V gene data show CDR1 as DFQATT and CDR2 as SNEGSKA (reference sequence). The CDR3 here is CSPEGSAYGYTF. CDR3 bases: TGCAGTCCGGAGGGTTCAGCTTATGGCTACACCTTC.

This clonotype showed up many times. The J gene is TRBJ2-3, the V gene TRBV12-3 or TRBV12-4, with D perhaps TRBD1 (6 bases). The CDR3 consists of 17 residues. Trimming took 2 bases from V and 4 from J, leaving 19 bases between them. The CDR3 here is CASSLWALSQGPDTQYF. The CDR3 region has the DNA TGTGCCAGCAGTTTATGGGCCCTCTCACAGGGACCAGATACGCAGTATTTT.

This clonotype was detected ten times or more. The chain uses TRBV4-2 and TRBJ2-3; D gene ambiguous. The CDR3 runs to 15 residues. CDR1 and CDR2 from the germline V gene are LGHNA and YNFKEQ. Between the trimmed V and J ends, which lost 1 base and 6 bases, there was a span of 14 bases. CDR3 sequence (DNA): TGTGCCAGCAGCCAAGGTGGAAGGGTCATGGATACGCAGTATTTT. This codes for CASSQGGRVMDTQYF.

The rearrangement uses TRBV9 and TRBJ2-4, with D possibly matching TRBD2 (5 bases). Trimming left V 4 bases short and J 2 bases short, with 10 bases between. The CDR3 runs 14 residues. CDR1 is SGDLS and CDR2 is YYNGEE in the germline V gene. As DNA, the CDR3 is TGTGCCAGCAGCTCCCCGGGAACCAAAAACATTCAGTACTTC. Translated: CASSSPGTKNIQYF. The variable domain in full, with the rest retrieved from reference TRBV9 and TRBJ2-4, is DSGVTQTPKHLITATGQRVTLRCSPRSGDLSVYWYQQSLDQGLQFLIQYYNGEERAKGNILERFSAQQFPDLHSELNLSSLELGDSALYFCASSSPGTKNIQYFGAGTRLSVL.

The V gene is TRBV20-1, the J gene TRBJ2-3; D gene ambiguous. Between the trimmed V and J ends, which lost 2 bases and 2 bases, there was a span of 8 bases. CDR1 DFQATT and CDR2 SNEGSKA come from the germline V gene (reference sequence). The CDR3 totals 13 residues. The CDR3 coding sequence is TGCAGTGCTAGACACGGAACCACAGATACGCAGTATTTT. This sequence encodes CSARHGTTDTQYF.

The chain combines TRBV6-6 with TRBJ1-4; no clear D gene. V dropped 0 bases and J dropped 4 bases, with 9 bases sitting between them. Germline V gives CDR1 MNHNY, CDR2 SVGAGI (reference sequence). CDR3 size: 15 residues. The CDR3 DNA follows: TGTGCCAGCAGTTACTCCGACGGCCTTAATGAAAAACTGTTTTTT. It encodes CASSYSDGLNEKLFF.

This clonotype was detected ten times or more. The rearrangement uses TRBV10-2 and TRBJ2-5; TRBD2 matches at 12 bases. J was trimmed by 5 bases and V by 7 bases; bases with no gene match: 11. CDR1 is WSHSY, CDR2 SAAADI, per germline. This CDR3 contains 16 residues. CDR3 in amino acids: CASTPSSGRGEETQYF. In nucleotides, the CDR3 is TGCGCCAGCACCCCATCTAGCGGGAGGGGGGAGGAGACCCAGTACTTC.

At least ten counts were recorded for this clonotype. This chain uses TRBV11-1 with TRBJ2-1; 10 bases align to TRBD2. This CDR3 has 15 amino acids. The germline CDR1 and CDR2 sequences are SGHAT and FQDESV (reference sequence). V trimming: 5 bases; J trimming: 12 bases; junction bases outside the gene matches: 13. CDR3 sequence (DNA): TGTGCCAGCAGCATACAAGCGGGGGGGACAGGCGGGCAGTTCTTC. Translating it yields CASSIQAGGTGGQFF.

This clonotype appeared many times. The genes are TRBV7-2 and TRBJ1-2; the match to TRBD1 covers 10 bases. Germline assignment: CDR1 SGHTA and CDR2 FQGNSA. After removal of 5 bases from V and 2 bases from J, the junction contained 2 bases not matched to a gene. There are 14 residues in the CDR3. The CDR3 protein is CASSRGQGNYGYTF. CDR3 coding DNA: TGTGCCAGCAGCCGGGGACAGGGGAACTATGGCTACACCTTC.

This clonotype came up many times. V and J are TRBV7-2 and TRBJ2-2; 8 bases are shared with TRBD2. Germline lookup yields CDR1 SGHTA and CDR2 FQGNSA. V shed 5 bases and J 6 bases; nucleotides not matched to a gene: 5. This CDR3 is built from 14 residues. The CDR3 spells CASSHGGVSGELFF. CDR3 DNA sequence: TGTGCCAGCAGCCACGGGGGGGTTTCCGGGGAGCTGTTTTTT. Drawing the rest from reference TRBV7-2 and TRBJ2-2, the complete variable domain is GAGVSQSPSNKVTEKGKDVELRCDPISGHTALYWYRQSLGQGLEFLIYFQGNSAPDKSGLPSDRFSAERTGGSVSTLTIQRTQQEDSAVYLCASSHGGVSGELFFGEGSRLTVL.

This clonotype has a count of ten or more. The V and J genes are TRBV5-1 and TRBJ2-2; D might be TRBD1 (6 bases). V gave up 5 bases and J gave up 1 base, with 9 bases separating them. The CDR3 is made up of 14 amino acids. Germline V gives CDR1 SGHRS, CDR2 YFSETQ. CDR3 residues: CASSQTGNTGELFF. DNA for the CDR3: TGCGCCAGCAGTCAGACAGGGAACACCGGGGAGCTGTTTTTT. The full variable domain, completed using reference TRBV5-1 and TRBJ2-2, is KAGVTQTPRYLIKTRGQQVTLSCSPISGHRSVSWYQQTPGQGLQFLFEYFSETQRNKGNFPGRFSGRQFSNSRSEMNVSTLELGDSALYLCASSQTGNTGELFFGEGSRLTVL.

There are many counts of this clonotype. V and J are TRBV20-1 and TRBJ2-4; 11 bases are a match to TRBD1. Germline lookup yields CDR1 DFQATT and CDR2 SNEGSKA (reference sequence). V was clipped by 4 bases and J by 8 bases; unmatched bases: 7. The CDR3 is made up of 14 amino acids. This chain's CDR3 is CSATLDRGLYIQYF. The DNA of the CDR3 is TGCAGTGCTACGCTGGACAGGGGGCTATACATTCAGTACTTC.

The table lists this clonotype with many counts. The V and J genes are TRBV5-1 and TRBJ2-2, with 10 positions matching TRBD2. J was trimmed by 5 bases and V by 2 bases; bases with no gene match: 9. Germline V gene sequence: CDR1 SGHRS, CDR2 YFSETQ. CDR3 length: 17 amino acids. CDR3 residues: CASSFMPSGRGTGELFF. CDR3 bases: TGCGCCAGCAGCTTTATGCCTAGCGGGAGAGGGACCGGGGAGCTGTTTTTT.

The table lists this clonotype with many counts. This CDR3 is CSVGEFLNNEQFF. CDR3 sequence (DNA): TGCAGCGTTGGGGAATTCCTAAACAATGAGCAGTTCTTC. This chain links TRBV29-1 with TRBJ2-1; D is ambiguous. This CDR3 comprises 13 residues. With 4 bases removed from V and 5 bases from J, the gap between germline ends came to 12 bases. CDR1 and CDR2 from the germline V gene are SQVTM and ANQGSEA.

Ten or more counts support this clonotype. The gene calls are TRBV20-1 and TRBJ2-7; 14 bases are a match to TRBD2. Germline values: CDR1 DFQATT, CDR2 SNEGSKA (reference sequence). This CDR3 has 17 amino acids. Germline trimming cut 5 bases from V and 4 bases from J; bases unmatched to any gene: 13. CDR3 amino acids: CSAGRTSGLAGVYEQYF. The CDR3 DNA reads as TGCAGTGCTGGGCGGACTTCGGGACTAGCGGGGGTGTACGAGCAGTACTTC.

This clonotype was seen many times. CDR3 loop: CASSETGDPATEQYF. Here the CDR3 DNA reads TGTGCCAGCAGTGAAACAGGGGACCCTGCCACCGAGCAGTACTTC. The chain carries TRBV6-1 and TRBJ2-7; 7 nucleotides match TRBD1. Germline values: CDR1 MNHNS, CDR2 SASEGT. CDR3 length: 15 residues. V shed 2 bases, J shed 6 bases, and the junction held 10 bases outside the gene matches.

This clonotype has a handful of counts. The chain employs TRBV5-1 and TRBJ2-1; D is perhaps TRBD1 or TRBD2 (5 bases each). Germline V lookup: CDR1 SGHRS, CDR2 YFSETQ. The CDR3 length is 16 residues. Trimming stripped 2 bases from V and 6 bases from J, with 18 bases between. In nucleotides, the CDR3 is TGCGCCAGCAGCTTACAAGGAGTTGGGGGTGGCAATGAGCAGTTCTTC. Translation: CASSLQGVGGGNEQFF.

This clonotype has at least ten counts. This sequence joins TRBV28 and TRBJ2-7; a weak D match, TRBD2 (5 bases). This CDR3 comprises 15 residues. Germline V gene sequence: CDR1 MDHEN, CDR2 SYDVKM. V dropped 6 bases and J dropped 1 base, with 16 bases sitting between them. Here the CDR3 DNA reads TGTGCCAGCAGCCAACTATGGACGGGATCCTACGAGCAGTACTTC. Its protein product is CASSQLWTGSYEQYF.

In this sample, this clonotype turned up many times. The genes are TRBV4-1 and TRBJ1-5; D remains unclear. V was shortened by 1 base and J by 4 bases, with 5 bases between the two germline ends. This CDR3 contains 13 residues. In germline, CDR1 is MGHRA, CDR2 YSYEKL. CDR3: CASSQAPNQPQHF. CDR3 nucleotides: TGCGCCAGCAGCCAAGCTCCAAATCAGCCCCAGCATTTT.

Worth noting for this clonotype: Its ends do not fully match the called genes, so a read error is possible. The chain links TRBV5-1 to TRBJ1-5; possibly TRBD1 for D (6 bases). The CDR3 runs to 15 residues. Germline assignment: CDR1 SGHRS and CDR2 YFSETQ. Here the CDR3 DNA reads TGCGCCAGCAGCTTGGAAGGGGGTAGCAATCAGCCCCAGAATTTT. It specifies CASSLEGGSNQPQNF.

The sample holds many counts of this clonotype. V usage is TRBV27 and J usage is TRBJ1-5; tentative D call: TRBD1 (5 bases). In germline, CDR1 is MNHEY, CDR2 SMNVEV (reference sequence). Trimming took 0 bases from V and 6 from J, leaving 15 bases between them. The CDR3 runs 16 residues. In DNA, the CDR3 is TGTGCCAGCAGTTTATCGTCAGGGTACGAAGGTCAGCCCCAGCATTTT. Translation gives CASSLSSGYEGQPQHF.

Many counts were recorded for this clonotype. The chain carries TRBV5-1 and TRBJ2-1, with 9 bases identical to TRBD2. This CDR3 has 15 residues. The junction had 5 bases not matched to a gene; V was cut back by 4 bases and J by 3 bases. CDR1 is SGHRS, CDR2 YFSETQ, per germline. The CDR3 protein is CASSLAGLFYNEQFF. The CDR3 nucleotides are TGCGCCAGCAGCCTAGCGGGGTTATTCTACAATGAGCAGTTCTTC.

This clonotype was recorded at least ten times. This sequence joins TRBV5-6 and TRBJ1-1, with D possibly TRBD1 on 5 matching bases. Trimming left V 4 bases short and J 6 bases short, with 7 bases between. Germline assignment: CDR1 SGHDT and CDR2 YYEEEE. The CDR3 is 11 residues long. CDR3 in amino acids: CASSARAEAFF. CDR3 DNA: TGTGCCAGCAGCGCCAGGGCTGAAGCTTTCTTT.

This clonotype was detected many times. The V and J genes are TRBV6-2 or TRBV6-3 and TRBJ2-6; unclear D gene. Trimming pared 5 bases from V and 1 base from J, leaving 9 bases between. The CDR3 runs to 15 residues. The germline gives CDR1 MNHEY, CDR2 SVGEGT. The CDR3 region is CASSPTVSGANVLTF. The DNA for the CDR3 is TGTGCCAGCAGTCCAACAGTGTCTGGGGCCAACGTCCTGACTTTC.

This clonotype came up many times. This chain connects TRBV20-1 to TRBJ1-2; D is undetermined. Germline V gives CDR1 DFQATT, CDR2 SNEGSKA (reference sequence). The germline V and J ends were trimmed by 6 bases and 2 bases, with 16 bases remaining between them. The CDR3 consists of 14 residues. CDR3 DNA: TGCAGTGCGGCGGCGACCGCCATGAACTATGGCTACACCTTC. Residues: CSAAATAMNYGYTF.

This clonotype was observed at least ten times. V is TRBV2 and J is TRBJ1-1; D is perhaps TRBD1 (6 bases). The CDR3 has 14 amino acids. CDR1 is SNHLY, CDR2 FYNNEI, per germline. V shed 6 bases and J shed 4 bases, with 15 bases lying between them. For the CDR3, the DNA is TGTGCCAGCAGGACGAGGACAGCCTTCACTGAAGCTTTCTTT. Its protein product is CASRTRTAFTEAFF.

This clonotype was seen at least ten times. This chain connects TRBV12-3 or TRBV12-4 to TRBJ2-5, with D perhaps TRBD2 (6 bases). The CDR3 totals 15 residues. The V gene lost 3 bases and the J gene lost 1 base, with 12 bases spanning the gap. The CDR3 region is CASSLNQAGQETQYF. CDR3 sequence (DNA): TGTGCCAGCAGTTTGAATCAAGCGGGCCAAGAGACCCAGTACTTC.

This clonotype was counted many times. The rearrangement uses TRBV6-5 and TRBJ2-4; D is undetermined. The V and J ends lost 0 bases and 0 bases respectively, with 6 bases between them. CDR1 is MNHEY, CDR2 SVGAGI, per germline. The CDR3 runs to 15 residues. The chain's CDR3 is CASSYSITAKNIQYF. The CDR3 DNA is TGTGCCAGCAGTTACTCGATTACAGCCAAAAACATTCAGTACTTC.